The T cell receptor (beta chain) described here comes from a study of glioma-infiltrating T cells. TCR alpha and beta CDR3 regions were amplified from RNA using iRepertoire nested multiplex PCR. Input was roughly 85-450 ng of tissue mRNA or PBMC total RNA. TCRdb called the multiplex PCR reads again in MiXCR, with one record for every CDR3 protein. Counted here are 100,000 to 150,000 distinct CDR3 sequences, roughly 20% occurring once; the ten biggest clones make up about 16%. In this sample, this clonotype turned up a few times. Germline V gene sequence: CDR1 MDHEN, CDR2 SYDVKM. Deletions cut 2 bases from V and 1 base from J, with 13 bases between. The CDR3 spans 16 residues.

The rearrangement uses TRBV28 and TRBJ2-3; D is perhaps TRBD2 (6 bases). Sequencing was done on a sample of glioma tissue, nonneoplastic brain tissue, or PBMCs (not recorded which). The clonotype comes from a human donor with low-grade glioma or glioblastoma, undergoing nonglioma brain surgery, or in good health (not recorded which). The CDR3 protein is CASSLRRAKGTDTQYF. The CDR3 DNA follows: TGTGCCAGCAGTTTACGGAGGGCCAAGGGCACAGATACGCAGTATTTT.